The clone carrying this T cell receptor beta chain has a handful of counts. Clones were sequenced by immunoSEQ multiplex PCR, and TCRdb holds only the in-frame ones, with some missing. The sample contains under 250,000 clones, roughly four fifths of which appear only once. This CDR3 has 17 amino acids. The V gene lost 2 bases and the J gene lost 8 bases, with 22 bases spanning the gap. From germline, CDR1 is ENHRY and CDR2 SYGVKD. The data are from a study of blood T cell repertoires in COVID-19. V is TRBV10-3 and J is TRBJ2-1; D is possibly TRBD2 (5 bases). The sequence was collected from a woman between 50 and 59 years old who had been exposed to COVID-19. Material: PBMCs or T cells enriched from blood (not recorded which). The CDR3 nucleotides are TGTGCCATCAGTGAGCCCTCACCGCGGGCCCGGGTCGATGAGCAGTTCTTC. Translated: CAISEPSPRARVDEQFF.